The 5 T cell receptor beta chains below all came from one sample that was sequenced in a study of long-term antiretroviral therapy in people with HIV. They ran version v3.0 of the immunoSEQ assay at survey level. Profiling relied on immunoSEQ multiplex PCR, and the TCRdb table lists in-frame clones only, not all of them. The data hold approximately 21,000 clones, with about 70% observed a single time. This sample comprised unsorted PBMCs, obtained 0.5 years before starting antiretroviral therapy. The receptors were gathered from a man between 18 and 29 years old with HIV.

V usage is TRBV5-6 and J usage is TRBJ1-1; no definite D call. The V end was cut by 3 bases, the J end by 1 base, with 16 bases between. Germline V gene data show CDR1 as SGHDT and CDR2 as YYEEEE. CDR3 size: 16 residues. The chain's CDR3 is CASSSTIRIENTEAFF. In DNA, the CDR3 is TGTGCCAGCAGCTCTACGATCCGGATCGAGAACACTGAAGCTTTCTTT.

The CDR3 DNA reads TGTGCCAGCAGTCGATGGAAGGGCACTGAAGCTTTCTTT. Its protein product is CASSRWKGTEAFF. The chain is built from TRBV28 and TRBJ1-1, with D unresolved. The CDR3 totals 13 residues. With 5 bases removed from V and 4 bases from J, the gap between germline ends came to 11 bases. Germline lookup yields CDR1 MDHEN and CDR2 SYDVKM. The variable domain in full, with the rest retrieved from reference TRBV28 and TRBJ1-1, is DVKVTQSSRYLVKRTGEKVFLECVQDMDHENMFWYRQDPGLGLRLIYFSYDVKMKEKGDIPEGYSVSREKKERFSLILESASTNQTSMYLCASSRWKGTEAFFGQGTRLTVV.

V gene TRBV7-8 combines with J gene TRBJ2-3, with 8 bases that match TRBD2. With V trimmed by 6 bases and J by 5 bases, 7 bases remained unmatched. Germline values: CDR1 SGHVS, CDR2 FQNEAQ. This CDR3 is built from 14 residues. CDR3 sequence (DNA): TGTGCCAGCAGGATGGGGACTAGTCTAGATACGCAGTATTTT. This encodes CASRMGTSLDTQYF.

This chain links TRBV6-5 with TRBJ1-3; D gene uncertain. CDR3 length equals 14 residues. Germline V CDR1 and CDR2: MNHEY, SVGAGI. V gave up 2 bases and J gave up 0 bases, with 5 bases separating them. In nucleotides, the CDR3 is TGTGCCAGCAGTTACCTAAGCTCTGGAAACACCATATATTTT. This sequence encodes CASSYLSSGNTIYF.

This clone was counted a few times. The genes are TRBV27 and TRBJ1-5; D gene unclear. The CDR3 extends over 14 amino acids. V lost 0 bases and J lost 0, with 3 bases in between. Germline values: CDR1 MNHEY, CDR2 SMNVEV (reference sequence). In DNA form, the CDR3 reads TGTGCCAGCAGTTTATCGTATAGCAATCAGCCCCAGCATTTT. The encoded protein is CASSLSYSNQPQHF.